The clone carrying this T cell receptor beta chain occurred once. The data originate from a study of blood T cell repertoires in COVID-19. Background on the study: The origin of the acute and convalescent COVID-19 samples was the United States, Italy and Spain. In each case, the material was cDNA or gDNA derived from T cells, B-cell-depleted T cells, or PBMCs.

Per the authors' pipeline: Reference gene primer amplification in the assay estimated nucleated cell counts. Only in-frame clones appear in the TCRdb table, and some are missing; sequencing was by immunoSEQ multiplex PCR. Clonal size and the V and J genes are those of that table, whereas D and trimming came from the DNA. The data contain some 130,000 clones, around 89% of them singletons. V was shortened by 1 base and J by 4 bases, with 13 bases between the two germline ends. This CDR3 is 15 amino acids long. Germline lookup yields CDR1 MNHNS and CDR2 SASEGT. The sample consisted of peripheral blood. The sequence was obtained from a man between 65 and 79 years old with active COVID-19. This chain uses TRBV6-1 with TRBJ1-2; D unclear. Written as DNA, the CDR3 is TGTGCCAGCAGTGAAGTAGACTCATTCACCTATGGCTACACCTTC. As protein: CASSEVDSFTYGYTF.